This is a list of T cell receptor beta chains from one sample in a study of cytomegalovirus exposure and HLA in healthy donors. The method was immunoSEQ multiplex PCR; TCRdb's version includes in-frame clones alone and lacks a portion of them. The repertoire holds about 98,000 clones, with around 75% as singletons. Sequenced sample: PBMCs. The origin of the receptors is a man aged 18 to 29 in good health and CMV-seropositive. Each CDR3 is given with its conserved first and last residue. The order of the fields is V gene, J gene, CDR3 protein.

V: TRBV9; J: TRBJ2-1; CDR3: CASSPGSTPFVEQFF
V: TRBV4-1; J: TRBJ1-3; CDR3: CASKPGPSSGNTIYF
V: TRBV11-3; J: TRBJ2-1; CDR3: CASSSQRGGGNEQFF
V: TRBV28; J: TRBJ2-1; CDR3: CASRPVGQGALDEQFF
V: TRBV6-4; J: TRBJ2-2; CDR3: CASSLDDTGELFF
V: TRBV30; J: TRBJ2-4; CDR3: CAWSRTSSLAKNIQYF
V: TRBV7-9; J: TRBJ2-7; CDR3: CASSPPAGPSYEQYF
V: TRBV7-6; J: TRBJ2-6; CDR3: CASSPTSGPIAGANVLTF
V: TRBV9; J: TRBJ2-3; CDR3: CASSRFGGDTQYF
V: TRBV7-2; J: TRBJ2-7; CDR3: CASSLPEKYEQYF
V: TRBV5-1; J: TRBJ2-1; CDR3: CASSLGLEYNEQFF
V: TRBV11-2; J: TRBJ2-3; CDR3: CASSLAGQGWDTQYF
V: TRBV6-1; J: TRBJ2-4; CDR3: CASSAYRVGNIQYF
V: TRBV5-1; J: TRBJ1-5; CDR3: CASSPGQNQPQHF
V: TRBV6-1; J: TRBJ2-1; CDR3: CASRGAPGNEQFF
V: TRBV27; J: TRBJ2-7; CDR3: CASSFSDSSYEQYF
V: TRBV7-9; J: TRBJ2-6; CDR3: CASSNDPGGGAGANVLTF
V: TRBV6-1; J: TRBJ1-2; CDR3: CASSEILPASVYGYTF
V: TRBV19; J: TRBJ2-7; CDR3: CASSIGSNSYEQYF
V: TRBV6-1; J: TRBJ1-5; CDR3: CASRDWQQPNQPQHF
V: TRBV6-6; J: TRBJ2-7; CDR3: CASSHKRRGSSYEQYF
V: TRBV5-5; J: TRBJ1-2; CDR3: CASSLLQGGLGGYGYTF
V: TRBV2; J: TRBJ2-3; CDR3: CASSAAGGRTDTQYF
V: TRBV27; J: TRBJ1-2; CDR3: CASSLSRDSSYGYTF
V: TRBV6-1; J: TRBJ1-1; CDR3: CASSDTGVYTEAFF
V: TRBV5-4; J: TRBJ1-6; CDR3: CASSLGQGARNSPLHF
V: TRBV5-4; J: TRBJ2-7; CDR3: CASSPRTSGYEQYF
V: TRBV2; J: TRBJ2-2; CDR3: CASSYSHERGTGELFF
V: TRBV6-1; J: TRBJ1-4; CDR3: CASSVTGGAREKLFF
V: TRBV5-1; J: TRBJ2-2; CDR3: CASSLDPGGSGELFF
V: TRBV6-1; J: TRBJ1-4; CDR3: CASSEAENEKLFF
V: TRBV6-1; J: TRBJ2-1; CDR3: CASSGLAGGPYEQFF
V: TRBV15; J: TRBJ1-1; CDR3: CATSRQGVRNTEAFF
V: TRBV27; J: TRBJ2-3; CDR3: CASSLSSFGGVSTDTQYF
V: TRBV5-1; J: TRBJ2-1; CDR3: CASSVSPGTGTYNEQFF
V: TRBV30; J: TRBJ1-5; CDR3: CAWSVTGLDQPQHF
V: TRBV6-4; J: TRBJ2-1; CDR3: CASSDSGTGGNEQFF